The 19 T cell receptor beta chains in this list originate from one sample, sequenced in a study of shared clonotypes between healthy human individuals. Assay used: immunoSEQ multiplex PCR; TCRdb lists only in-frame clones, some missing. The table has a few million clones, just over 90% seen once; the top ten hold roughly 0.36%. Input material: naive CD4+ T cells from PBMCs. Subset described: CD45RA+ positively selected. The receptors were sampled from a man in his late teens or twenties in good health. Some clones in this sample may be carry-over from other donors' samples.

The CDR3 is CASSAGQGWYEQYF. DNA of the CDR3: TGTGCCAGCAGCGCGGGACAGGGTTGGTACGAGCAGTACTTC. This sequence joins TRBV2 and TRBJ2-7; 9 nucleotides match TRBD1. The V segment lost 6 bases and the J segment 4 bases; nucleotides outside the gene matches: 7. The V gene's germline CDR1 is SNHLY and CDR2 FYNNEI. The length of the CDR3 is 14 residues.

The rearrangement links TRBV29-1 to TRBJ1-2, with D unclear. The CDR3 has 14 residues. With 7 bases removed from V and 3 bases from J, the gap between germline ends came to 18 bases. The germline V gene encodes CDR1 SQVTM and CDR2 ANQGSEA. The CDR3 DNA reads TGCAGCGCCCGGGAGGCAGGACCCCACTATGGCTACACCTTC. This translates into CSAREAGPHYGYTF.

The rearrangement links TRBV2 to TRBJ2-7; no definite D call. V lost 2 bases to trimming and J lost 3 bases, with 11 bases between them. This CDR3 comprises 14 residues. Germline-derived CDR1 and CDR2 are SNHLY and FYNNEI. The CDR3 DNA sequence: TGTGCCAGCAGTGAATCCATCATCAACTACGAGCAGTACTTC. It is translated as CASSESIINYEQYF.

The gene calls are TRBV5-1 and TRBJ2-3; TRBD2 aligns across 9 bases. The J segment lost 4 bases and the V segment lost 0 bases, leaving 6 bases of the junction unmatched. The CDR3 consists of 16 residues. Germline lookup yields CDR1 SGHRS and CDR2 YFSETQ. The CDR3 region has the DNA TGCGCCAGCAGCTTGGCGTTAGCGGGAGAAGCAGATACGCAGTATTTT. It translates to CASSLALAGEADTQYF. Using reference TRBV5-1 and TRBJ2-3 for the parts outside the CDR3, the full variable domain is KAGVTQTPRYLIKTRGQQVTLSCSPISGHRSVSWYQQTPGQGLQFLFEYFSETQRNKGNFPGRFSGRQFSNSRSEMNVSTLELGDSALYLCASSLALAGEADTQYFGPGTRLTVL.

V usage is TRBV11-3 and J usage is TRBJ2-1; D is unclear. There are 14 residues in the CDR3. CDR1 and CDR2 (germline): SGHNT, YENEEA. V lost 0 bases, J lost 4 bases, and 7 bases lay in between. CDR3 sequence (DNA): TGTGCCAGCAGCTTAGATCCGACTTACAATGAGCAGTTCTTC. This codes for CASSLDPTYNEQFF.

CDR3 sequence: CASSLNTFQETQYF. CDR3 sequence (DNA): TGCGCCAGCAGCCTAAATACTTTCCAAGAGACCCAGTACTTC. This chain uses TRBV5-1 with TRBJ2-5; D ambiguous. Trimming pared 4 bases from V and 1 base from J, leaving 11 bases between. In germline, CDR1 is SGHRS, CDR2 YFSETQ. The CDR3 length is 14 residues. The whole variable domain, filled in from reference TRBV5-1 and TRBJ2-5, reads KAGVTQTPRYLIKTRGQQVTLSCSPISGHRSVSWYQQTPGQGLQFLFEYFSETQRNKGNFPGRFSGRQFSNSRSEMNVSTLELGDSALYLCASSLNTFQETQYFGPGTRLLVL.

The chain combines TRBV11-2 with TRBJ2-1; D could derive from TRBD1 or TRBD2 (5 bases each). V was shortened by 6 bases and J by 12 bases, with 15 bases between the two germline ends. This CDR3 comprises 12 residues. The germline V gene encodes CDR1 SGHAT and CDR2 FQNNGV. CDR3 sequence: CASSSLVGPQFF. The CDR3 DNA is TGTGCCAGCAGTTCCCTGGTGGGACCGCAGTTCTTC.

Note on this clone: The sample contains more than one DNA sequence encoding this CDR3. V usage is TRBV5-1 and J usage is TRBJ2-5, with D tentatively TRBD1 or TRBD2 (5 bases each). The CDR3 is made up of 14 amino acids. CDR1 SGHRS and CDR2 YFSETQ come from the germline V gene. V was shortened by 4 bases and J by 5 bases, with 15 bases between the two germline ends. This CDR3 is CASSPGRAGETQYF. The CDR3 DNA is TGCGCCAGCAGCCCGGGGCGGGCCGGGGAGACCCAGTACTTC.

CDR3 sequence (DNA): TGTGCCTGGCATAGACAGGGAGTAGAAAAACTGTTTTTT. It codes for CAWHRQGVEKLFF. V gene TRBV30 combines with J gene TRBJ1-4, with 7 bases matching TRBD1. This CDR3 has 13 residues. After removal of 5 bases from V and 8 bases from J, the junction contained 8 bases not matched to a gene. Germline V gives CDR1 GTSNPN, CDR2 SVGIG (reference sequence).

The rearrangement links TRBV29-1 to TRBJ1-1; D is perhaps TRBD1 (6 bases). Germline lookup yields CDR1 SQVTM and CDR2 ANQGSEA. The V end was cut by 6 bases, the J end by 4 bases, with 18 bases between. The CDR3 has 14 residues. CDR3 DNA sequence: TGCAGCGTCCTCCCGGGCCCCAGGGGCACTGAAGCTTTCTTT. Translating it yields CSVLPGPRGTEAFF.

In DNA, the CDR3 is TGCAGCGTTGGGCCTTTGGAGGGACTTGGCTACACCTTC. Translated: CSVGPLEGLGYTF. The chain employs TRBV29-1 and TRBJ1-2, with D perhaps TRBD1 (5 bases). Germline assignment: CDR1 SQVTM and CDR2 ANQGSEA. Trimming took off 4 bases at V and 7 bases at J, with 16 bases between the two ends. The CDR3 consists of 13 residues.

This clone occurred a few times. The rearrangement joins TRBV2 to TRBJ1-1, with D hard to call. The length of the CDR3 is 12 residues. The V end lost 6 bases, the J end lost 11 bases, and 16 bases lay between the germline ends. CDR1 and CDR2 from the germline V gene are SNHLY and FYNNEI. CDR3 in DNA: TGTGCCAGCAGAGGCTTGGGCCCGGGGGCTTTCTTT. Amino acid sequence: CASRGLGPGAFF.

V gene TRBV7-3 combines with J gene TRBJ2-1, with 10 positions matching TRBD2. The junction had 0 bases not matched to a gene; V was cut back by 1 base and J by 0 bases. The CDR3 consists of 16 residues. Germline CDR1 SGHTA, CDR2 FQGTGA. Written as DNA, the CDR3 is TGTGCCAGCAGCTTAATAGCGGGAGGCTCCTACAATGAGCAGTTCTTC. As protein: CASSLIAGGSYNEQFF.

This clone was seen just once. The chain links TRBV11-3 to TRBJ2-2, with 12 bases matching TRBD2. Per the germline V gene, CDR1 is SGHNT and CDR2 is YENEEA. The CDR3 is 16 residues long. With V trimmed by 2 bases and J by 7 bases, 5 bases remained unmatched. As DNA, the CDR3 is TGTGCCAGCAGCTTATGGCTAGCGGGAGGGAGCGGGGAGCTGTTTTTT. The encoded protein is CASSLWLAGGSGELFF.

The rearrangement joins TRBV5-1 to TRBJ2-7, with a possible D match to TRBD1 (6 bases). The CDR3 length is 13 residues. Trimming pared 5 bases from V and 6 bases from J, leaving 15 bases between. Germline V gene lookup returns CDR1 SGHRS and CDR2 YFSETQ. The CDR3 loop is CASRWTARGEQYF. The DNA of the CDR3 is TGCGCCAGCAGATGGACAGCGAGGGGCGAGCAGTACTTC.

The CDR3, as DNA: TGTGCCAGCAGCGTGTCACGGGACGGCTACACCTTC. Residues: CASSVSRDGYTF. The chain combines TRBV9 with TRBJ1-2, with D possibly TRBD1 on 5 matching bases. The CDR3 runs 12 residues. The V and J ends lost 2 bases and 8 bases respectively, with 10 bases between them. Per the germline V gene, CDR1 is SGDLS and CDR2 is YYNGEE.

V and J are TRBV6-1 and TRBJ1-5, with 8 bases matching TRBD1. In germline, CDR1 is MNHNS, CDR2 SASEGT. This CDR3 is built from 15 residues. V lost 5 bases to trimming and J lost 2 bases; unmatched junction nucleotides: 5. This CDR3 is CASSPGTGRNQPQHF. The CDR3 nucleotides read TGTGCCAGCAGTCCCGGGACAGGACGCAATCAGCCCCAGCATTTT.

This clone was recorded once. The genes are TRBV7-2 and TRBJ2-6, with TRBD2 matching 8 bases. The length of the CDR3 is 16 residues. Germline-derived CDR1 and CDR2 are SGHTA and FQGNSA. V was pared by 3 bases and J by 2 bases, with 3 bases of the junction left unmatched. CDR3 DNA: TGTGCCAGCAGCTTTCGAGCGGGGGCTGGGGCCAACGTCCTGACTTTC. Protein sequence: CASSFRAGAGANVLTF.

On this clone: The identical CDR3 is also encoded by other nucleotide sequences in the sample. CDR3 residues: CASSLTTNTGELFF. The CDR3 DNA follows: TGTGCCAGCAGCTTAACCACTAACACCGGGGAGCTGTTTTTT. The chain employs TRBV7-3 and TRBJ2-2; D is uncertain. Germline V CDR1 and CDR2: SGHTA, FQGTGA. The V end lost 0 bases, the J end lost 2 bases, and 4 bases lay between the germline ends. The CDR3 consists of 14 residues.